This T cell receptor beta chain was recovered during a study of PD-1 blockade in classical Hodgkin lymphoma. Sequenced by immunoSEQ multiplex PCR; TCRdb stores in-frame clones only, minus some. The profile covers about 60,000 clones, with less than 95% appearing a single time and approximately 10% taken by the ten largest. Time point indicated: cycle 4 day 1 (C4D1), after 6 weeks of nivolumab. Each patient's relapse followed autologous stem cell transplantation, and brentuximab vedotin exposure varied. CDR1 and CDR2 (germline): MNHNS, SASEGT. V gave up 6 bases and J gave up 2 bases, with 10 bases separating them. The CDR3 covers 13 residues.

The J gene is TRBJ2-5, the V gene TRBV6-1; D may be TRBD1 (6 bases). This TCR came from a human donor with classical Hodgkin lymphoma. Sequenced here: peripheral blood mononuclear cells (PBMCs), sampled before the fourth cycle of nivolumab. The chain's CDR3 is CASSGTPQETQYF. For the CDR3, the DNA is TGTGCCAGCAGCGGGACACCTCAAGAGACCCAGTACTTC.